This T cell receptor (beta chain) came from a study of cytomegalovirus exposure and HLA in healthy donors. Study-wide background: Caucasian-associated ancestry cluster membership applied to about 83% of 398 genotyped donors. General observations from the study: A few of the chains that were CMV-associated were confirmed in vitro to be specific for CMV antigens.

This CDR3 has 16 residues. Germline loops: CDR1 GTSNPN, CDR2 SVGIG (reference sequence). V gave up 6 bases and J gave up 7 bases; unmatched junction bases: 14. The study ran its PCR with 60 Vbeta and 13 Jbeta primers. Per the original methods: Later work found tens of millions of unique TCR beta chains, with about 10 million shared. Clones were read by immunoSEQ multiplex PCR, and TCRdb kept only the in-frame ones, dropping some. V and J calls and clone size are copied from that table; D and trimming were computed from the DNA. Among approximately 180,000 clones listed, about three quarters were seen once. When sampled, the donors appeared nominally healthy, though they likely had unrecorded immune exposures. Remarks on this clone: Antigen unknown.

The origin of this receptor is a woman aged 40 to 49 in good health and CMV-seronegative. Material: PBMCs. The chain joins TRBV30 to TRBJ2-1; TRBD2 agrees at 11 bases. Written as DNA, the CDR3 is TGTGCCTGTGACCATAGCGGGACTAGCGGAAATAATGAGCAGTTCTTC. As protein: CACDHSGTSGNNEQFF.